The 8 T cell receptor beta chains below were found in one sample sequenced in a study of shared clonotypes between healthy human individuals. TCRdb's copy holds only in-frame clones and misses some; the assay was immunoSEQ multiplex PCR. The profile shows more than 1.2 million clones, just under 99% of them singletons. The material sequenced was naive CD4+ T cells sorted from blood. Subset of the sample: CD45RA+ positively selected. The receptors here all came from a man aged 25-45 years in good health.

The J gene is TRBJ2-5, the V gene TRBV7-6; D remains unclear. Germline V gene lookup returns CDR1 SGHVS and CDR2 FNYEAQ. Trimming left V 3 bases short and J 4 bases short, with 12 bases between. The CDR3 loop spans 14 amino acids. CDR3 sequence reads: CASSFSTERETQYF. The CDR3 DNA sequence: TGTGCCAGCAGCTTCTCTACTGAGCGAGAGACCCAGTACTTC.

The chain is built from TRBV28 and TRBJ1-4; TRBD1 might be the D (6 bases). Between the trimmed V and J ends, which lost 2 bases and 4 bases, there was a span of 8 bases. The V gene's germline CDR1 is MDHEN and CDR2 SYDVKM. The CDR3 is made up of 14 amino acids. The CDR3 DNA reads TGTGCCAGCAGTTTAAGACAGGTTAATGAAAAACTGTTTTTT. Residues: CASSLRQVNEKLFF.

The chain carries TRBV6-5 and TRBJ2-1; no clear D. The germline V and J ends were trimmed by 0 bases and 4 bases, with 10 bases remaining between them. The CDR3 totals 15 residues. Per germline, CDR1 MNHEY and CDR2 SVGAGI. The CDR3 region is CASSYSKKAYNEQFF. DNA of the CDR3: TGTGCCAGCAGTTACTCGAAAAAAGCGTACAATGAGCAGTTCTTC.

The chain joins TRBV7-9 to TRBJ2-3, with 8 bases aligning to TRBD2. Losses at the gene ends were 5 bases for V and 6 bases for J; bases not matched to a gene: 16. The CDR3 loop spans 17 amino acids. Germline V lookup: CDR1 SEHNR, CDR2 FQNEAQ (reference sequence). The CDR3 loop is CASSPPGTRRGWDTQYF. The CDR3 DNA reads TGTGCCAGCAGCCCGCCCGGGACTAGGAGGGGATGGGATACGCAGTATTTT.

The rearrangement uses TRBV9 and TRBJ2-3; D tentatively reads TRBD1 or TRBD2 (6 bases each). Germline lookup yields CDR1 SGDLS and CDR2 YYNGEE. Trimming cost V 0 bases and J 5 bases, with 16 bases left between them. This CDR3 region has 16 residues. CDR3 nucleotides: TGTGCCAGCAGCGTAGGACCCAGCGGAGGGGGAGATACGCAGTATTTT. Encoded protein: CASSVGPSGGGDTQYF.

The V call is TRBV2, the J call TRBJ2-3, with a weak D call TRBD2 (6 bases). This CDR3 comprises 13 residues. Germline values: CDR1 SNHLY, CDR2 FYNNEI. V lost 7 bases, J lost 3 bases, and 11 bases lay in between. CDR3 sequence (DNA): TGTGCCAGCAATTCCGGGACTACAGATACGCAGTATTTT. Encoded protein: CASNSGTTDTQYF.

This clone was detected once. The chain joins TRBV11-2 to TRBJ2-7, with a tentative D call TRBD2 (5 bases). Between the trimmed V and J ends, which lost 4 bases and 3 bases, there was a span of 13 bases. This CDR3 has 14 amino acids. Germline V gene lookup returns CDR1 SGHAT and CDR2 FQNNGV. The CDR3 nucleotides read TGTGCCAGCAGCTCCGTACGGACTTTCTACGAGCAGTACTTC. Amino acid sequence: CASSSVRTFYEQYF.

Here the CDR3 DNA reads TGTGCCAGCAGCGCCCGGACAGGAAACTATGGCTACACCTTC. It is translated as CASSARTGNYGYTF. The chain joins TRBV9 to TRBJ1-2; TRBD1 aligns across 7 bases. The CDR3 extends over 14 amino acids. Germline V lookup: CDR1 SGDLS, CDR2 YYNGEE. Losses at the gene ends were 3 bases for V and 2 bases for J; bases not matched to a gene: 4.